One T cell receptor (beta chain) is described in this entry. Its antigen is not known. The data were obtained in a study of cytomegalovirus exposure and HLA in healthy donors. As for the study in general: Per a later analysis, the roughly 640 first-cohort and some 110 validation repertoires shared one platform. Study conclusions and caveats: The study listed about 150 cytomegalovirus-associated TCR beta chains. The classifier, whose performance was assessed in both the original and validation cohorts, reportedly diagnosed cytomegalovirus status with high specificity and sensitivity. A few chains tied to CMV proved CMV antigen-specific in vitro.

Trimming took off 4 bases at V and 7 bases at J, with 6 bases between the two ends. This CDR3 region has 11 residues. Germline lookup yields CDR1 SGHRS and CDR2 YFSETQ. Method: immunoSEQ multiplex PCR; TCRdb's copy keeps in-frame clones and lacks some. The table includes roughly 140,000 clones, roughly 92% detected once. The chain combines TRBV5-1 with TRBJ2-1; D uncertain. The receptor's source is a young man in good health and CMV-seronegative. The sequencing sample was made of PBMCs. The CDR3 coding sequence is TGCGCCAGCAGCGGCCCGAATGAGCAGTTCTTC. Residues: CASSGPNEQFF.